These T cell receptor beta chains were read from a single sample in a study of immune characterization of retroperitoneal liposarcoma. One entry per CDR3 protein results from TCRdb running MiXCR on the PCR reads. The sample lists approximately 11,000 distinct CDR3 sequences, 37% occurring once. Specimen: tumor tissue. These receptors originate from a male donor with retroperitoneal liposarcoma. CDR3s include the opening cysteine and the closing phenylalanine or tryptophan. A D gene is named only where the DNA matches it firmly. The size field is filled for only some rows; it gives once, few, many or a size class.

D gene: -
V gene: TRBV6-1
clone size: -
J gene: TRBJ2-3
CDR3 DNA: TGTGCCAGCAGTCCCCAGGGACGAACGCAGTATTTT
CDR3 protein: CASSPQGRTQYF

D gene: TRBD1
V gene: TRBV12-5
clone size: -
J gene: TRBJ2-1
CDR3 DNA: TGTGCTAGTGGGCCCGGGACAGGGACAATCAGAGAGACCCAGTTCTTC
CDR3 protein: CASGPGTGTIRETQFF

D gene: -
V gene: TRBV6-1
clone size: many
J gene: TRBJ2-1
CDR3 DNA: TGTGCCAGCAGTTCCCCAGAGACCCAGTTCTTC
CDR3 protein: CASSSPETQFF

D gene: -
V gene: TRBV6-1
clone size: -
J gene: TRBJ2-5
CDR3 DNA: TGTGCCAGCAGTCTAACAGGGCCGGAGCTCGAGACCCAGTACTTC
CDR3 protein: CASSLTGPELETQYF

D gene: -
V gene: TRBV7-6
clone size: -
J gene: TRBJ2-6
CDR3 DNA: TGTGCCAGCAGCCCAGTTATTCAGGGGTCCGGGGCCAACGTCCTGACTTTC
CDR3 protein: CASSPVIQGSGANVLTF

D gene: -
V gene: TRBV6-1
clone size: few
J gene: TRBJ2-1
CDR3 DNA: TGTGCCAGCAGTTTCTCAACCTACAATGAGCAGTTCTTC
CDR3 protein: CASSFSTYNEQFF

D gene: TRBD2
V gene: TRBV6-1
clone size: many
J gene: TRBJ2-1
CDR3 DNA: TGTGCCAGCACAAGTTTTTATAGCGGGAGTCCGAACAATGAGCAGTTCTTC
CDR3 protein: CASTSFYSGSPNNEQFF

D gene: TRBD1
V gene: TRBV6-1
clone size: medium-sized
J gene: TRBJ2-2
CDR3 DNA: TGTGCCAGCAGCTCGGACGCCGGGACAGCGAACACCGGGGAGCTGTTTTTT
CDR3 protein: CASSSDAGTANTGELFF

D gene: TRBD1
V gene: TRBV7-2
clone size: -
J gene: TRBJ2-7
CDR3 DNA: TGTGCCAGCAGCTCGTCCGGGACAGGTAACGAGCAGTACTTC
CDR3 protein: CASSSSGTGNEQYF

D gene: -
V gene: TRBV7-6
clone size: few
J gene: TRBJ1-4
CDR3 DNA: TGTGCCAGCAGCGGTGTATCCCTTCGGGAAAAACTGTTTTTT
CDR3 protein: CASSGVSLREKLFF

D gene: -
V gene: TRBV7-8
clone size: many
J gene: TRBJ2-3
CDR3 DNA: TGTGCCAGCAGTCGACTCTTTAGACAGGGCACAGATACGCAGTATTTT
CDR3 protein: CASSRLFRQGTDTQYF

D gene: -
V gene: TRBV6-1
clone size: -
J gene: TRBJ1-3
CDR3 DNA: TGTGCCAGCAAACAGGGATCTGGAAACACCATATATTTT
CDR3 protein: CASKQGSGNTIYF

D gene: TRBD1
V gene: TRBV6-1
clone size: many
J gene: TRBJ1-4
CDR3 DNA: TGTGCCAGCAGCTATACTACAGGGGATAATGAAAAACTGTTTTTT
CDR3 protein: CASSYTTGDNEKLFF

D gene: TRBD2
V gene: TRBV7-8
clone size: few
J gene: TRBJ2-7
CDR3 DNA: TGTGCCAGCAGCTTAGTCCTAGCGGGGGGTTATATCTACAATGAGCAGTACTTC
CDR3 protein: CASSLVLAGGYIYNEQYF